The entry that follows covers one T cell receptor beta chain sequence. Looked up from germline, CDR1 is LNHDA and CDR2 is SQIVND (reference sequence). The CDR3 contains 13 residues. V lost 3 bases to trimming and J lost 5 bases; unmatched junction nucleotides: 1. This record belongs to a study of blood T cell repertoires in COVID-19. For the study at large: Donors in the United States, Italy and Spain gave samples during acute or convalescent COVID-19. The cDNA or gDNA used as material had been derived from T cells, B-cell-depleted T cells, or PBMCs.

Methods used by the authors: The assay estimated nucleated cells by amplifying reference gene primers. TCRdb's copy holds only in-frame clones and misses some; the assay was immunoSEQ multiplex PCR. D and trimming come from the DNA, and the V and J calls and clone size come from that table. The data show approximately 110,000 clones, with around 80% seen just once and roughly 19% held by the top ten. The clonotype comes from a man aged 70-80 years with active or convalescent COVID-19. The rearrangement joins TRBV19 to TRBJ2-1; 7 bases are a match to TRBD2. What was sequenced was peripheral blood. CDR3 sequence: CASSIGTNNEQFF. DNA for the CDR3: TGTGCCAGTAGTATTGGGACTAACAATGAGCAGTTCTTC.